Presented here are 2 T cell receptor beta chains from one specimen sequenced in a study of T cell responses to AZD1222 COVID-19 vaccine. This table comes from immunoSEQ multiplex PCR, and its TCRdb copy is limited to in-frame clones, with some not included. The sample shows fewer than 150,000 clones, approximately 92% of them seen only once. This specimen was peripheral blood, taken 28 days after the second AZD1222 dose. The receptors come from an adult who received the AZD1222 COVID-19 vaccine.

The sample holds a few counts of this clone. The V and J genes are TRBV6-4 and TRBJ2-2; 7 bases are shared with TRBD2. Germline V gene lookup returns CDR1 MRHNA and CDR2 SNTAGT. The length of the CDR3 is 13 residues. V was pared by 4 bases and J by 4 bases, with 0 bases of the junction left unmatched. For the CDR3, the DNA is TGTGCCAGCAGTGGGACTAGCACCGGGGAGCTGTTTTTT. It translates to CASSGTSTGELFF.

This clone was found once. V is TRBV6-6 and J is TRBJ1-5; unclear D gene. Trimming pared 4 bases from V and 1 base from J, leaving 8 bases between. There are 14 residues in the CDR3. Germline lookup yields CDR1 MNHNY and CDR2 SVGAGI (reference sequence). CDR3 coding DNA: TGTGCCAGCAGTTTGAGGGCGAGCAATCAGCCCCAGCATTTT. Its protein is CASSLRASNQPQHF.